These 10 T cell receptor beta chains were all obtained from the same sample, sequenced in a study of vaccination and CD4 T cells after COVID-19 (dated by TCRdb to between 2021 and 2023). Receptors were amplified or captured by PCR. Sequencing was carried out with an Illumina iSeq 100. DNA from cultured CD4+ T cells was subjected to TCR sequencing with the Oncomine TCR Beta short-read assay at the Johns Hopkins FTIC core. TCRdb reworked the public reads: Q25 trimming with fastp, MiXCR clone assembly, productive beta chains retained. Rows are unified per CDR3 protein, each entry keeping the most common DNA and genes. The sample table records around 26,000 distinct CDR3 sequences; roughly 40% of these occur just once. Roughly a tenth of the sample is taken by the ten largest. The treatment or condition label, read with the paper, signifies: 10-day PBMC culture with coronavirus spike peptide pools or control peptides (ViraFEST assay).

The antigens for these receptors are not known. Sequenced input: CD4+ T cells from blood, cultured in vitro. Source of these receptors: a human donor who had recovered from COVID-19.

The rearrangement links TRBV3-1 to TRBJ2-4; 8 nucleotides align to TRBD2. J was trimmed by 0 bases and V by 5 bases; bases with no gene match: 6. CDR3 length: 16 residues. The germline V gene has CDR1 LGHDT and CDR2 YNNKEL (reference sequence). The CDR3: CASSYSGALAKNIQYF. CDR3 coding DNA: TGTGCCAGCAGCTATAGCGGGGCCCTAGCCAAAAACATTCAGTACTTC.

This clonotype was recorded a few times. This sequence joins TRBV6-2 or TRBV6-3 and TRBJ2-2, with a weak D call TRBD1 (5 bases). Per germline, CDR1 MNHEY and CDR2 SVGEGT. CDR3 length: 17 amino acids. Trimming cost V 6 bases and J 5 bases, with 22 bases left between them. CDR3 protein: CASRYRAYTRGTGELFF. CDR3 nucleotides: TGTGCCAGCAGATATAGGGCCTACACAAGGGGAACCGGGGAGCTGTTTTTT.

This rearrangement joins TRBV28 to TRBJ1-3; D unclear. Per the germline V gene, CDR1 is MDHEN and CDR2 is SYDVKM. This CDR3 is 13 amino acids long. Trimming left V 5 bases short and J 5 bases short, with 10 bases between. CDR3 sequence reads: CASSADFRNTIYF. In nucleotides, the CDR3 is TGTGCCAGCAGTGCGGACTTCCGAAACACCATATATTTT. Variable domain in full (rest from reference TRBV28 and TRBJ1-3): DVKVTQSSRYLVKRTGEKVFLECVQDMDHENMFWYRQDPGLGLRLIYFSYDVKMKEKGDIPEGYSVSREKKERFSLILESASTNQTSMYLCASSADFRNTIYFGEGSWLTVV.

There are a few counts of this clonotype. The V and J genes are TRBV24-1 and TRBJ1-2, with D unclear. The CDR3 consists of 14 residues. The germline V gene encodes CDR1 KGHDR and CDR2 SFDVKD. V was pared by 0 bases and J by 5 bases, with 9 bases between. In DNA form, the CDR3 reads TGTGCCACCAGTGATTTGAATAAAAGTTATGGCTACACCTTC. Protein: CATSDLNKSYGYTF.

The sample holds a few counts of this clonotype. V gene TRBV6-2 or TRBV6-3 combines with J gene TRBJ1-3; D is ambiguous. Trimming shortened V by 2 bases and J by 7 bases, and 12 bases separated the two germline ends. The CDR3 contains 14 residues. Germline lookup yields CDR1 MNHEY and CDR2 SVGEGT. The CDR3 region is CASSYDISGNTIYF. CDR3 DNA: TGTGCCAGCAGTTACGACATCTCCGGGAACACCATATATTTT.

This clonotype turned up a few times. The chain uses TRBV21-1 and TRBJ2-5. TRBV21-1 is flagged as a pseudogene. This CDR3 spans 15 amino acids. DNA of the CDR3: TGTGCCAGCAGCAAATGCTTCAGAAACCAAGAGACCCAGTACTTC. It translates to CASSKCFRNQETQYF.

The CDR3 DNA reads as TGTGCCAGCTCCTCCCAACCGGCGGCTAACTATGGCTACACCTTC. This translates into CASSSQPAANYGYTF. The chain is built from TRBV18 and TRBJ1-2, with D hard to call. Trimming left V 6 bases short and J 0 bases short, with 14 bases between. There are 15 residues in the CDR3. Per the germline V gene, CDR1 is KGHSH and CDR2 is LQKENI. Variable domain in full (rest from reference TRBV18 and TRBJ1-2): NAGVMQNPRHLVRRRGQEARLRCSPMKGHSHVYWYRQLPEEGLKFMVYLQKENIIDESGMPKERFSAEFPKEGPSILRIQQVVRGDSAAYFCASSSQPAANYGYTFGSGTRLTVV.

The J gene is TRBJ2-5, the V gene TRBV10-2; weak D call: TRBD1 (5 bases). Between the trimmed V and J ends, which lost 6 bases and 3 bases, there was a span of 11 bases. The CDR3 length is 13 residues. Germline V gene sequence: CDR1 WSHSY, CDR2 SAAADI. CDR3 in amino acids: CASSRSREETQYF. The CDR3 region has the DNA TGCGCCAGCAGCCGGTCCAGGGAAGAGACCCAGTACTTC.

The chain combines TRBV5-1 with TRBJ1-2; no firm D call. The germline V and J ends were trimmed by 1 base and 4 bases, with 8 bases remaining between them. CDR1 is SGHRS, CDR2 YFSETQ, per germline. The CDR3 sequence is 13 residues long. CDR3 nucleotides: TGCGCCAGCAGCTTGTCAGGCAGCTATGGCTACACCTTC. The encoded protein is CASSLSGSYGYTF.

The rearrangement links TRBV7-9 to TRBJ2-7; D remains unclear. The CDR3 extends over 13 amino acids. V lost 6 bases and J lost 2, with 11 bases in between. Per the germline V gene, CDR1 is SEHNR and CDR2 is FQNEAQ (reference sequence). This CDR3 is CASSLSSAYEQYF. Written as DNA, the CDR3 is TGTGCCAGCAGTTTAAGTTCAGCCTACGAGCAGTACTTC.